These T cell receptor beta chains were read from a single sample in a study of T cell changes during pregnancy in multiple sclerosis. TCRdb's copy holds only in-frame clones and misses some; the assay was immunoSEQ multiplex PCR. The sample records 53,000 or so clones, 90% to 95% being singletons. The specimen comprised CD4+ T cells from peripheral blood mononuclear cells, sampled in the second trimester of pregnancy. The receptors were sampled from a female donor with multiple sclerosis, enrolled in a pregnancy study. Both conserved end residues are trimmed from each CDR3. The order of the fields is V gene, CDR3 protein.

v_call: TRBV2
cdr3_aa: ASSAFRTGTNNEQF

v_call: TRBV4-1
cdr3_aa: ASSPFAAGQAKNIQY

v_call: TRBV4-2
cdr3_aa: ASSQEGQGARDIQY

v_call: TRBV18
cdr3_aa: ASSPPGQGYQPQH

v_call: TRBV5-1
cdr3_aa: ASSQMARGGSDEQF

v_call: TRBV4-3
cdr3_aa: ASSRNRDSSYGYT

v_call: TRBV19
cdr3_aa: ASNPVTGSPLH

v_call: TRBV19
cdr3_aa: ASSTYRDTITDTQY

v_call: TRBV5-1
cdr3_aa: ASSHGTIDGYT

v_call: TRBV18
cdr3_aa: ASSPPWGVGTNTEAF

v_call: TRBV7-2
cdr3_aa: ASSSTGFQTQY

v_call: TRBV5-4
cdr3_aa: ASSHGLDRDTEAF

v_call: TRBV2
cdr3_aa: ASRVGGGNTIY

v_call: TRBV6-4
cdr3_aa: ASSETTTSTDTQY

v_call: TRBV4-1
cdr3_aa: ASSQADSRALGYGYT

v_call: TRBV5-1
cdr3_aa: ASSFRQGREKLF

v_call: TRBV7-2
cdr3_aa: ASSLERGGTDTQY

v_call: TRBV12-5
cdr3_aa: ASGYGGAGIPRGPT

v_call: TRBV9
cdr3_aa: ASSRTGLSGNTIY

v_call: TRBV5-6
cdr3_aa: ASSLFSGFRPPLH

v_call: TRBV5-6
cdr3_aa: ASSLTWRGVVNNEQF

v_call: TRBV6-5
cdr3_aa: ASSYRGQGTEAF

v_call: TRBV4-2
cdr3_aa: ASSPGSGRGAYNEQF

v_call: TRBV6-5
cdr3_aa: ASRDVRGANYGYT

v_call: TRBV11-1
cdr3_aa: ASSQGDGVLNEKLF

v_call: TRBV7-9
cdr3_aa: ASSLTRGGNTEAF

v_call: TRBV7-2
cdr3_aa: ASGPLRTELTNTGELF

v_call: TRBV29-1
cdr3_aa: STGQGAGETQY

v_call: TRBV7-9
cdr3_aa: ASSSGIGSNQPQH

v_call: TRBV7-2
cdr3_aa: ASTRRGGGTDTQY

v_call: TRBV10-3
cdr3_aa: AISETVGWLGHENMNTEAF

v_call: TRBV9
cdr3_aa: ASSVAGLAVTGELF

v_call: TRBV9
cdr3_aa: ASSVTGNTEAF

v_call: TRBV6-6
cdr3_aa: ASRSGGSGANVLT

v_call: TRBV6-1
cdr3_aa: ASSLKENQPQH

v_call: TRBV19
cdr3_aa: ASMDHRGPKLPSGANVLT

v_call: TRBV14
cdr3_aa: ASSQVLSSTDTQY

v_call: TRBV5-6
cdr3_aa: ASSLGVGGGRIQPQH

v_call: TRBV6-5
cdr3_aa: ASSYGGQSYEQY

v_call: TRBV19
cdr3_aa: ASGVGGGIYNEQF

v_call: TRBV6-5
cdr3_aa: ASSQDRSYYNEQF

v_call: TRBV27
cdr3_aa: ASSLWGGNTDTQY

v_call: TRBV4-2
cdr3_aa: ASSQDVVAAEQY

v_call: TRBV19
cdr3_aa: ASRQQGAGEKLF

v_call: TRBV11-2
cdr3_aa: AMRGGEQDTQY

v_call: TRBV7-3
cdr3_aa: ASSLNRGSPIY

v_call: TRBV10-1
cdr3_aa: ASSSGTGPYYGYT

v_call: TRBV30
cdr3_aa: AWSALWGAGELF